Detailed here is one T cell receptor (beta chain). CD45RO/CCR7/CD25/CD127/CD95/CD27 sorting isolated CD4+ naive, central memory, regulatory and stem cell-like memory cells. Every bit of the isolated RNA underwent reverse transcription, so sequencing read expressed TCRB transcripts. Using immunoSEQ multiplex PCR, the repertoire was profiled, and TCRdb retains in-frame clones only, with some absent. The table shows more than 130,000 clones, with 6.9% occurring only once. This sample stems from a study of beta chain features in type 1 diabetes. Sequenced: central memory CD4+ T cells from blood. This clonotype was sampled from a woman in her twenties or thirties in good health.

CDR3 sequence reads: CASSQGRLSGANVLTF. In DNA, the CDR3 is TGCGCCAGCAGCCAGGGCAGGCTCTCTGGGGCCAACGTCCTGACTTTC. The chain is built from TRBV4-3 and TRBJ2-6; D call uncertain. In germline, CDR1 is LGHNA, CDR2 YSLEER. The CDR3 length is 16 residues. Trimming left V 3 bases short and J 0 bases short, with 9 bases between.